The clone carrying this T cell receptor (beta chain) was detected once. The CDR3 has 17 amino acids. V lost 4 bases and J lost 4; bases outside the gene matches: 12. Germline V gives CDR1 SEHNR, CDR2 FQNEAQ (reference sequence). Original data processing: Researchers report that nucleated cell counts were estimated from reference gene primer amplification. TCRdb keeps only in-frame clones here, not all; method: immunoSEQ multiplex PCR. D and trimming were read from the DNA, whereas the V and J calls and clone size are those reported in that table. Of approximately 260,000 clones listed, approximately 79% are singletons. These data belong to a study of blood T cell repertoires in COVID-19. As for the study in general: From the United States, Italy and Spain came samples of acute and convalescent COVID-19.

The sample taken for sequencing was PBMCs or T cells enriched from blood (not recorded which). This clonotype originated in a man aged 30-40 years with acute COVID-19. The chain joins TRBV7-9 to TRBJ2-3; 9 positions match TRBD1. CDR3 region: CASSYGTGSSTPDTQYF. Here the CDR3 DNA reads TGTGCCAGCAGCTACGGGACAGGGTCTAGTACGCCAGATACGCAGTATTTT.